Below are 30 T cell receptor beta chains sequenced from a single sample in a study of Graves' ophthalmopathy and Graves' hyperthyroidism. TCR beta CDR3 amplification used RNA transcripts. Following a first-round RT-PCR that used HTBI primers, a second-round multiplex PCR was carried out. A single record per CDR3 protein comes from TCRdb applying MiXCR to the multiplex PCR reads. The top ten hold around 10% of the sample, which has some 1.1 million distinct CDR3 sequences, less than 45% seen once. Sequenced: peripheral blood or thyroid tissue (not recorded which). The receptors stem from an adult man with Graves' hyperthyroidism.

A note on this clonotype: A much larger clone is a single base away; this may be a read error. This chain's CDR3 is CAIGIGGQWGNQPQHF. CDR3 bases: TGTGCCATCGGGATAGGGGGACAGTGGGGAAATCAGCCCCAGCATTTT. This sequence joins TRBV11-3 and TRBJ1-5, with 7 bases fitting TRBD1. CDR1 is SGHNT and CDR2 is YENEEA in the germline V gene. V lost 10 bases, J lost 4 bases, and 16 bases stayed unmatched. This CDR3 is 16 amino acids long.

The chain joins TRBV6-2 or TRBV6-3 to TRBJ1-1; weak D call: TRBD1 (6 bases). The CDR3 is made up of 13 amino acids. CDR1 MNHEY and CDR2 SVGEGT come from the germline V gene. V gave up 8 bases and J gave up 2 bases, with 12 bases separating them. CDR3 nucleotides: TGTGCCAGCGGAACAGGGATTAACACTGAAGCTTTCTTT. Encoded protein: CASGTGINTEAFF.

The chain recombines TRBV5-1 with TRBJ1-1, with 10 bases matching TRBD1. The CDR3 covers 17 residues. CDR1 is SGHRS, CDR2 YFSETQ, per germline. V trimming: 0 bases; J trimming: 0 bases; junction bases outside the gene matches: 5. The CDR3: CASSLETGGSLNTEAFF. The DNA of the CDR3 is TGCGCCAGCAGCTTGGAGACAGGGGGCTCCTTGAACACTGAAGCTTTCTTT.

This clonotype was observed at least ten times. The chain is built from TRBV20-1 and TRBJ1-1; D not resolved. CDR1 and CDR2 (germline): DFQATT, SNEGSKA (reference sequence). The V gene lost 1 base and the J gene lost 6 bases, with 15 bases spanning the gap. The CDR3 has 14 residues. The CDR3 reads CSARGHPVSSEAFF. DNA for the CDR3: TGCAGTGCTAGAGGACACCCAGTTTCTTCTGAAGCTTTCTTT.

Notes on this clonotype: At one end, the junction sequence differs from germline, possibly due to a read error. V and J are TRBV7-2 and TRBJ1-1; no reliable D call. The CDR3 loop spans 16 amino acids. CDR1 SGHTA and CDR2 FQGNSA come from the germline V gene. CDR3 residues: CASSQDGSEWVTEAFF. CDR3 nucleotides: TGCGCCAGCAGCCAAGATGGTTCTGAGTGGGTCACTGAAGCTTTCTTT.

This chain joins TRBV10-3 and TRBJ2-7; D might be TRBD1 (6 bases). Deletions cut 11 bases from V and 0 bases from J, with 20 bases between. The CDR3 has 15 residues. Germline V gene lookup returns CDR1 ENHRY and CDR2 SYGVKD. The CDR3 sequence: CACSGHGDNSYEQYF. CDR3 DNA sequence: TGTGCCTGCAGTGGACACGGGGACAACTCCTACGAGCAGTACTTC.

This clonotype appeared many times. J is TRBJ2-5 and V is TRBV20-1, with TRBD2 identical over 12 bases. The ends lost 6 bases at V and 4 bases at J; junction bases unmatched: 6. Germline values: CDR1 DFQATT, CDR2 SNEGSKA (reference sequence). The CDR3 has 14 residues. In nucleotides, the CDR3 is TGCAGTGCCCTACTAGCGGGGGGAACAGAGACCCAGTACTTC. Protein sequence: CSALLAGGTETQYF.

The rearrangement links TRBV6-5 to TRBJ2-7; the match to TRBD2 covers 9 bases. CDR3 size: 15 residues. Germline-derived CDR1 and CDR2 are MNHEY and SVGAGI. V shed 5 bases and J 0 bases; nucleotides not matched to a gene: 5. CDR3 nucleotides: TGTGCCAGCAGTGCTAGCGGGGCAGGCTCCTACGAGCAGTACTTC. This sequence encodes CASSASGAGSYEQYF.

This clonotype turned up a few times. The rearrangement links TRBV4-1 to TRBJ1-1, with TRBD1 matching 7 bases. Per the germline V gene, CDR1 is MGHRA and CDR2 is YSYEKL. J gave up 1 base and V 1 base, and 9 bases lay outside the gene matches. The CDR3 consists of 17 residues. In DNA form, the CDR3 reads TGCGCCAGCAGCCAAGCCCAAGGGGGCAGCGGGAACACTGAAGCTTTCTTT. Translated: CASSQAQGGSGNTEAFF.

This clonotype showed up just a few times. This sequence joins TRBV30 and TRBJ2-7, with TRBD2 matching over 10 bases. Per germline, CDR1 GTSNPN and CDR2 SVGIG (reference sequence). CDR3 size: 14 residues. V dropped 4 bases and J dropped 5; count of bases not matched to a gene: 8. Here the CDR3 DNA reads TGTGCCTGGAAGGGTCTAGCGGGAGTCCACGAGCAGTACTTC. This gives the protein CAWKGLAGVHEQYF.

In its sample, this clonotype was seen many times. The chain links TRBV7-6 to TRBJ2-7, with a tentative D call TRBD2 (7 bases). Trimming took off 5 bases at V and 6 bases at J, with 17 bases between the two ends. Germline V lookup: CDR1 SGHVS, CDR2 FNYEAQ. This CDR3 spans 14 amino acids. CDR3 coding DNA: TGTGCCAGCAGCGTGGAGCTAAGGGGGGGCGAGCAGTACTTC. This encodes CASSVELRGGEQYF.

This clonotype was recorded only once. V is TRBV18 and J is TRBJ2-6; D gene uncertain. CDR3 length equals 17 residues. V lost 4 bases and J 1 base, leaving 14 bases between the germline ends. Germline CDR1 reads KGHSH; CDR2 reads LQKENI. The DNA for the CDR3 is TGTGCCAGCTCACGTTTTGAAGGGCCTTCTGGGGCCAACGTCCTGACTTTC. Its translation is CASSRFEGPSGANVLTF.

This clonotype has a handful of counts. The J gene is TRBJ2-5, the V gene TRBV6-6; TRBD2 matches at 8 bases. Germline CDR1 MNHNY, CDR2 SVGAGI (reference sequence). V was pared by 7 bases and J by 3 bases, with 16 bases of the junction left unmatched. The CDR3 runs 17 residues. The CDR3 loop is CASKKRLAGDNEETQYF. CDR3 DNA: TGTGCCAGCAAAAAGAGGCTAGCGGGCGATAACGAAGAGACCCAGTACTTC.

This clonotype was counted a few times. The V gene is TRBV7-9, the J gene TRBJ2-5, with 11 bases identical to TRBD1. The germline V gene has CDR1 SEHNR and CDR2 FQNEAQ (reference sequence). The trim removed 11 bases at V and 5 bases at J, leaving 13 bases unmatched. The CDR3 has 15 amino acids. CDR3 loop: CAWSRGTGGVETQYF. CDR3 DNA: TGTGCCTGGAGTAGGGGGACAGGGGGTGTTGAGACCCAGTACTTC.

The V and J genes are TRBV12-3 or TRBV12-4 and TRBJ1-4, with TRBD1 matching 7 bases. CDR3 length equals 16 residues. The V gene end was trimmed by 7 bases and the J gene end by 0 bases; junction bases not matched to a gene: 8. CDR3 nucleotides: TGTGCCAGCACTACCGTCGGGACAGCAACTAATGAAAAACTGTTTTTT. Its translation is CASTTVGTATNEKLFF.

The rearrangement uses TRBV10-3 and TRBJ1-5; TRBD1 might be the D (6 bases). V lost 10 bases, J lost 4 bases, and 20 bases lay in between. There are 15 residues in the CDR3. Germline loops: CDR1 ENHRY, CDR2 SYGVKD. The CDR3 coding sequence is TGTGCCAGCAAGGTGGGGCAAACAGGGAATCAGCCCCAGCATTTT. Its protein product is CASKVGQTGNQPQHF.

This clonotype appeared many times. The chain has TRBV7-6 and TRBJ1-1; D unclear. This CDR3 has 20 residues. V was pared by 2 bases and J by 0 bases, with 25 bases between. The germline V gene encodes CDR1 SGHVS and CDR2 FNYEAQ. The CDR3 sequence: CASSLPTNDEGSPMNTEAFF. The DNA for the CDR3 is TGTGCCAGCAGCTTACCCACCAACGATGAGGGTTCACCGATGAACACTGAAGCTTTCTTT.

This clonotype was found a few times. Likely a read error: the CDR3 ends without its conserved phenylalanine or tryptophan. It is unclear where the CDR3 begins or ends on the DNA, so no DNA is shown, and the CDR3 is as TCRdb lists it. This chain links TRBV7-2 with TRBJ1-1; the table's D call, TRBD1, was not checked against the DNA. CDR1 and CDR2 (germline): SGHTA, FQGNSA. The CDR3 totals 9 residues, both ends included. This CDR3 is CASTSRGIL.

This clonotype was seen repeatedly, ten times or more. The V gene is TRBV2, the J gene TRBJ1-5; the D gene is possibly TRBD1 (6 bases). Trimming pared 3 bases from V and 4 bases from J, leaving 13 bases between. CDR1 is SNHLY and CDR2 is FYNNEI in the germline V gene. The CDR3 length is 15 residues. CDR3 sequence: CASSDHGGANQPQHF. CDR3 DNA: TGTGCCAGCAGTGACCACGGGGGGGCAAATCAGCCCCAGCATTTT.

The chain recombines TRBV29-1 with TRBJ2-7; 8 bases fit TRBD1. Trimming at V came to 7 bases and at J to 6 bases, leaving 8 bases not matched to a gene. Germline V gene data show CDR1 as SQVTM and CDR2 as ANQGSEA. CDR3 length equals 12 residues. The CDR3 DNA sequence: TGCAGCGCCGTGACAGGGGTTCGCGAGCAGTACTTC. This translates into CSAVTGVREQYF.

The V gene is TRBV28, the J gene TRBJ1-2; no definite D call. From germline, CDR1 is MDHEN and CDR2 SYDVKM. CDR3 length: 14 amino acids. Trimming removed 5 bases from V and 4 bases from J, with 14 bases in between. The CDR3 loop reads CASSPLSRSYGYTF. The CDR3 DNA is TGTGCCAGCAGTCCTCTCAGTAGGAGCTATGGCTACACCTTC.

The sample holds many counts of this clonotype. The rearrangement uses TRBV25-1 and TRBJ1-5, with D perhaps TRBD1 (6 bases). Trimming pared 8 bases from V and 1 base from J, leaving 18 bases between. In germline, CDR1 is MGHDK, CDR2 SYGVNS. The CDR3 runs to 16 residues. The CDR3 nucleotides read TGTGCCAGCTCACAGGGTGGAGGGCTAAGCAATCAGCCCCAGCATTTT. It codes for CASSQGGGLSNQPQHF.

This clonotype came up a few times. The CDR3 loop is CASSQTSYTGELFF. The DNA for the CDR3 is TGTGCCAGCAGCCAGACCAGCTACACCGGGGAGCTGTTTTTT. The rearrangement joins TRBV2 to TRBJ2-2; D remains unclear. There are 14 residues in the CDR3. V lost 6 bases to trimming and J lost 3 bases, with 11 bases between them. Germline lookup yields CDR1 SNHLY and CDR2 FYNNEI.

The chain couples TRBV7-3 to TRBJ2-1, with 8 positions matching TRBD1. The CDR3 covers 15 residues. Germline CDR1 is SGHTA and CDR2 is FQGTGA. V lost 5 bases and J lost 0; bases outside the gene matches: 3. CDR3 in amino acids: CASSLTGGSYNEQFF. CDR3 DNA: TGTGCCAGCAGCCTCACAGGGGGCTCCTACAATGAGCAGTTCTTC.

This clonotype was seen only a few times. The V and J genes are TRBV7-9 and TRBJ1-2; D uncertain. The germline V gene has CDR1 SEHNR and CDR2 FQNEAQ (reference sequence). Deletions cut 6 bases from V and 7 bases from J, with 21 bases between. CDR3 length equals 15 residues. CDR3 nucleotides: TGTGCCAGCAGTCCTTCCACAACGGGGTCGGGTGGCTACACCTTC. It yields the protein CASSPSTTGSGGYTF.

The chain joins TRBV6-5 to TRBJ1-2, with a possible D match to TRBD1 (6 bases). V was shortened by 5 bases and J by 5 bases, with 12 bases between the two germline ends. Germline V gene sequence: CDR1 MNHEY, CDR2 SVGAGI. CDR3 length: 13 residues. The CDR3: CASSQDQGYGYTF. The CDR3 coding sequence is TGTGCCAGCAGTCAGGACCAGGGGTATGGCTACACCTTC.

The rearrangement joins TRBV20-1 to TRBJ2-2; 7 nucleotides line up with TRBD1. In germline, CDR1 is DFQATT, CDR2 SNEGSKA (reference sequence). The CDR3 length is 15 residues. Losses at the gene ends were 6 bases for V and 0 bases for J; bases not matched to a gene: 7. CDR3 nucleotide sequence: TGCAGTGCAATGGACAGGATCGCGAACACCGGGGAGCTGTTTTTT. Translated, it gives CSAMDRIANTGELFF.

The rearrangement links TRBV24-1 to TRBJ1-1; possible D gene TRBD1, 5 bases. The germline gives CDR1 KGHDR, CDR2 SFDVKD. V was cut by 7 bases and J by 10 bases, with 15 bases left in between. The CDR3 totals 12 residues. DNA of the CDR3: TGTGCCACCAGCGGAGGAGGGACCAGAGCTTTCTTT. It codes for CATSGGGTRAFF.

The gene calls are TRBV10-3 and TRBJ1-6; 9 nucleotides align to TRBD1. After removal of 6 bases from V and 11 bases from J, the junction contained 5 bases not matched to a gene. The CDR3 length is 13 residues. Germline-derived CDR1 and CDR2 are ENHRY and SYGVKD. The CDR3 reads CAISRDREAPLHF. CDR3 sequence (DNA): TGTGCCATCAGCCGGGACAGGGAAGCACCCCTCCACTTT.

Many counts were recorded for this clonotype. The chain uses TRBV5-1 and TRBJ1-6; 7 bases are shared with TRBD1. The ends lost 3 bases at V and 9 bases at J; junction bases unmatched: 9. The CDR3 runs to 15 residues. Germline V lookup: CDR1 SGHRS, CDR2 YFSETQ. The DNA of the CDR3 is TGCGCCAGCAGCTACGGACAGGCGGTTGGTTCACCCCTCCACTTT. Protein sequence: CASSYGQAVGSPLHF.